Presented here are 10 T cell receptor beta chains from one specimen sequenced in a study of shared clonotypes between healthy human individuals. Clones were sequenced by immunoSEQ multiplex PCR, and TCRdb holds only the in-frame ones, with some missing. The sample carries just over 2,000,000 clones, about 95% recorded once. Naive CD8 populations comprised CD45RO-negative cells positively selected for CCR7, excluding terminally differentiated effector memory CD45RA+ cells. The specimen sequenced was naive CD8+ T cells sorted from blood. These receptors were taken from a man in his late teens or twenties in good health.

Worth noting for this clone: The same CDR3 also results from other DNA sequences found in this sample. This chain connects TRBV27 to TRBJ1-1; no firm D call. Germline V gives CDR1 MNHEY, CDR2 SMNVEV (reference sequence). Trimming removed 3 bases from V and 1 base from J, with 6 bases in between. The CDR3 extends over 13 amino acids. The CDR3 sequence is CASSFGQNTEAFF. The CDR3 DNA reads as TGTGCCAGCAGTTTCGGGCAGAACACTGAAGCTTTCTTT.

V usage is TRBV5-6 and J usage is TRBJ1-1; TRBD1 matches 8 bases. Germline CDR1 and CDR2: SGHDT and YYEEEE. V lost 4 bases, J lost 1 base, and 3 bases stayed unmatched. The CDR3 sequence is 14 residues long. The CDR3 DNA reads TGTGCCAGCAGCGCCGGGACAGGGAACACTGAAGCTTTCTTT. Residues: CASSAGTGNTEAFF. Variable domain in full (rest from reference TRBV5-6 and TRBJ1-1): DAGVTQSPTHLIKTRGQQVTLRCSPKSGHDTVSWYQQALGQGPQFIFQYYEEEERQRGNFPDRFSGHQFPNYSSELNVNALLLGDSALYLCASSAGTGNTEAFFGQGTRLTVV.

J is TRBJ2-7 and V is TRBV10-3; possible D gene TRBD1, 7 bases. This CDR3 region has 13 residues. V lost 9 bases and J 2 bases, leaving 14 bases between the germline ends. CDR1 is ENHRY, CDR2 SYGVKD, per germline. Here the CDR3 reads CAIGGDRPYEQYF. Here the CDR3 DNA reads TGTGCCATTGGAGGGGACAGACCCTACGAGCAGTACTTC.

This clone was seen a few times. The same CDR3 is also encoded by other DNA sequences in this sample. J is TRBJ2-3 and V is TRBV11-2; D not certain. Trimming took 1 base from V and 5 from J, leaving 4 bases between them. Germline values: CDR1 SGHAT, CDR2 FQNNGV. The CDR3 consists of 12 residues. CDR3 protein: CASSLGVDTQYF. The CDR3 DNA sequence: TGTGCCAGCAGCTTAGGCGTAGATACGCAGTATTTT.

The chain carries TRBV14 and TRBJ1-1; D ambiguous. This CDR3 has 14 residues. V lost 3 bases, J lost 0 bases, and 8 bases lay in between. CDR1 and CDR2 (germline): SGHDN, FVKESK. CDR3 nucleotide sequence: TGTGCCAGCAGCCAGTTGGGAGTGAACACTGAAGCTTTCTTT. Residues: CASSQLGVNTEAFF.

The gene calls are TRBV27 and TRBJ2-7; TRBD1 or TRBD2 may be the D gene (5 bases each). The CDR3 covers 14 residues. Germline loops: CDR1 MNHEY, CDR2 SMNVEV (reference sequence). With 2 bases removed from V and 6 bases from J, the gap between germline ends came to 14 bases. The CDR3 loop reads CASSLVGAHSEQYF. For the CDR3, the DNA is TGTGCCAGCAGTTTAGTCGGGGCCCATTCCGAGCAGTACTTC.

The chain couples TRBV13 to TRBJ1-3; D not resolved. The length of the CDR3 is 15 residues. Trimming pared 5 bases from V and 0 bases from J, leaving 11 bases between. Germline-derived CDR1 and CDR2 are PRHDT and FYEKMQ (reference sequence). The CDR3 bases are TGTGCCAGCAGCCCGTCTATAACCTCTGGAAACACCATATATTTT. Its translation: CASSPSITSGNTIYF.

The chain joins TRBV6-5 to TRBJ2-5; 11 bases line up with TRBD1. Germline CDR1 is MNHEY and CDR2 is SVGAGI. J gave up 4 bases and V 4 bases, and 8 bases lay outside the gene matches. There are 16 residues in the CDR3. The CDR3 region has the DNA TGTGCCAGCAGTTGGACAGGGGGCGAGTTTGGAGAGACCCAGTACTTC. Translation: CASSWTGGEFGETQYF.

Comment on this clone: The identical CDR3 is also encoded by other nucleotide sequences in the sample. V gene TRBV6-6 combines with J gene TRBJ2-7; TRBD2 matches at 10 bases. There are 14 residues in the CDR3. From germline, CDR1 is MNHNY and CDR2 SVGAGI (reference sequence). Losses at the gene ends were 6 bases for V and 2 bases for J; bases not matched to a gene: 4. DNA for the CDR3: TGTGCCAGCAGCCCAGCGGGAGGGCCCTACGAGCAGTACTTC. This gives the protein CASSPAGGPYEQYF.

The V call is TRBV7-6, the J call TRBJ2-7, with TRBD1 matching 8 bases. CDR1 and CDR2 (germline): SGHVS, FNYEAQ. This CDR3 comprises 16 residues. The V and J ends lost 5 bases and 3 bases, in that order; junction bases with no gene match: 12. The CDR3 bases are TGTGCCAGCAGCGGAGGAGCCGGGACAGGAGACTACGAGCAGTACTTC. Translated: CASSGGAGTGDYEQYF.